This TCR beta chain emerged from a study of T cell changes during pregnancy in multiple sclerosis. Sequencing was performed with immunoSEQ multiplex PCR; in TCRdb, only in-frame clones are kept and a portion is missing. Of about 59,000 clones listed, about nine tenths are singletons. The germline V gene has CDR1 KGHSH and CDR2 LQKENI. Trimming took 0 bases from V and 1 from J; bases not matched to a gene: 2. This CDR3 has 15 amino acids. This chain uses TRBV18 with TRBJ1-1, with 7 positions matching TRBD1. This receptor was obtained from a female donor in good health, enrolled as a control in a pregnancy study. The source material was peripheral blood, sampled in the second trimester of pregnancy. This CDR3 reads CASSPPAGGNTEAFF. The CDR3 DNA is TGTGCCAGCTCACCACCGGCAGGGGGGAACACTGAAGCTTTCTTT.